This T cell receptor (beta chain) was observed in a study of T cell changes during pregnancy in multiple sclerosis. Here immunoSEQ multiplex PCR was the method, and the copy in TCRdb shows in-frame clones only, minus some. The sample lists 95,000 to 100,000 clones; 91% were seen once. V was cut by 8 bases and J by 0 bases, with 8 bases left in between. Germline CDR1 reads MNHEY; CDR2 reads SVGAGI. The CDR3 length is 14 residues. This sequence originates from a female donor with multiple sclerosis, enrolled in a pregnancy study. The chain combines TRBV6-5 with TRBJ1-6; D gene ambiguous. The material sequenced was peripheral blood, taken in the second trimester of pregnancy. The DNA of the CDR3 is TGTGCCAGCTCCCGGTCCTCCTATAATTCACCCCTCCACTTT. This codes for CASSRSSYNSPLHF.